This T cell receptor beta chain was observed in a study of cytomegalovirus exposure and HLA in healthy donors. General study findings and limits: Several of the most significant clusters were apparently associated with common viral pathogens in a later analysis. Analysis was carried out at a later point, and it linked a missense DCLRE1C variant to TCR beta V- and J-gene trimming. Confirmation was obtained in vitro that a few CMV-associated chains are specific for CMV antigens. Segments of the TCR beta V type were, in most cases, productive about 87% or about 30% of the time in an earlier analysis.

V was clipped by 1 base and J by 2 bases; unmatched bases: 3. The CDR3 has 16 residues. Germline V gives CDR1 SGHVS, CDR2 FNYEAQ. Concerning this clone itself: Its antigen remains unknown.

A multiplex PCR was run with 60 Vbeta primers and 13 Jbeta primers. TCRdb's copy holds only in-frame clones and misses some; the assay was immunoSEQ multiplex PCR. The sample lists approximately 100,000 clones, approximately 70% occurring once. V and J are TRBV7-6 and TRBJ2-5; TRBD2 matches 11 bases. Sequencing was carried out using PBMCs. The clonotype originates from a woman between 65 and 79 years old in good health and CMV-seropositive. The CDR3 nucleotides read TGTGCCAGCAGCTTAGGCCCTAGCGGGGGGCAAGAGACCCAGTACTTC. As protein: CASSLGPSGGQETQYF. Full variable domain (missing parts from reference TRBV7-6 and TRBJ2-5): GAGVSQSPRYKVTKRGQDVALRCDPISGHVSLYWYRQALGQGPEFLTYFNYEAQQDKSGLPNDRFSAERPEGSISTLTIQRTEQRDSAMYRCASSLGPSGGQETQYFGPGTRLLVL.